The next 29 T cell receptor beta chains were all read from a single sample in a study of siplizumab effects on memory and regulatory T cells (dated by TCRdb to the late 2010s). The method was the immunoSEQ multiplex PCR assay. The immuneACCESS repertoire file appears here via TCRdb, limited to in-frame rearrangements. These files lack a portion of the clones; in checked studies, under half of the deficit traces to unresolved V genes, and the cause of the others is not known. Counted in this sample were approximately 97,000 clones; 90% to 95% of them appeared once. The ten largest account for approximately 1.2% of the sample. Sequencing was performed on CD4+ T cells sorted from blood. These receptors were collected from a human donor in good health.

This chain uses TRBV6-5 with TRBJ2-3; D unresolved. V shed 0 bases and J shed 6 bases, with 16 bases lying between them. The germline CDR1 and CDR2 sequences are MNHEY and SVGAGI. The CDR3 sequence is 16 residues long. In DNA, the CDR3 is TGTGCCAGCAGTTACTCGATAGTAACATATTCGGATACGCAGTATTTT. This codes for CASSYSIVTYSDTQYF.

This clone has only a few counts. The chain has TRBV29-1 and TRBJ2-3; D is possibly TRBD2 (5 bases). V was trimmed by 3 bases and J by 4 bases, leaving 8 bases between them. This CDR3 spans 12 amino acids. The germline CDR1 and CDR2 sequences are SQVTM and ANQGSEA. CDR3 nucleotides: TGCAGCGTTGATGAGGGTTCAGATACGCAGTATTTT. Translating it yields CSVDEGSDTQYF.

The DNA of the CDR3 is TGTGCCAGCGGCGGGAGATCAGTAAGCACAGATACGCAGTATTTT. Translated: CASGGRSVSTDTQYF. This chain joins TRBV28 and TRBJ2-3; 7 bases match TRBD2. CDR3 length equals 15 residues. Germline-derived CDR1 and CDR2 are MDHEN and SYDVKM. Trimming removed 8 bases from V and 0 bases from J; junction bases left unmatched: 8.

In this sample, this clone turned up once. This sequence joins TRBV18 and TRBJ2-7, with 9 bases lining up with TRBD2. The CDR3 sequence is 16 residues long. Germline loops: CDR1 KGHSH, CDR2 LQKENI. Trimming cost V 1 base and J 5 bases; bases outside gene matches: 9. The CDR3 DNA follows: TGTGCCAGCTCACCACAGGGCGGGAGGGCCGGTCACGAGCAGTACTTC. Its translation: CASSPQGGRAGHEQYF.

The chain joins TRBV7-8 to TRBJ2-1; the match to TRBD1 covers 12 bases. This CDR3 has 16 amino acids. Trimming at V came to 1 base and at J to 10 bases, leaving 8 bases not matched to a gene. Per the germline V gene, CDR1 is SGHVS and CDR2 is FQNEAQ. CDR3 loop: CASSLVSGQGAGEQFF. The CDR3, as DNA: TGTGCCAGCAGCTTAGTGTCGGGACAGGGGGCGGGCGAGCAGTTCTTC.

The chain combines TRBV21-1 with TRBJ1-1; TRBD1 is the table's D call and was not checked against the DNA. TRBV21-1 is termed a pseudogene. The CDR3 runs to 13 residues. The CDR3 spells CASSKTRNTEAFF. The CDR3 DNA sequence: TGTGCCAGCAGCAAAACAAGGAACACTGAAGCTTTCTTT.

This clone came up once. The chain couples TRBV19 to TRBJ2-2; 9 bases fit TRBD2. The trim removed 0 bases at V and 5 bases at J, leaving 1 base unmatched. This CDR3 contains 15 residues. CDR1 LNHDA and CDR2 SQIVND come from the germline V gene (reference sequence). The CDR3 loop is CASSIDLAGTGELFF. The CDR3 region has the DNA TGTGCCAGTAGTATAGATCTAGCGGGAACCGGGGAGCTGTTTTTT.

V is TRBV19 and J is TRBJ1-3; no reliable D call. Between the trimmed V and J ends, which lost 3 bases and 2 bases, there was a span of 8 bases. Germline values: CDR1 LNHDA, CDR2 SQIVND (reference sequence). This CDR3 contains 14 residues. The CDR3 protein is CASSIIGPGNTIYF. The CDR3 bases are TGTGCCAGTAGTATTATCGGGCCTGGAAACACCATATATTTT.

The genes are TRBV6-6 and TRBJ1-2; D gene unclear. The CDR3 loop spans 12 amino acids. From germline, CDR1 is MNHNY and CDR2 SVGAGI (reference sequence). Trimming cost V 8 bases and J 7 bases, with 14 bases left between them. The CDR3 here is CASGYQSGGYTF. DNA for the CDR3: TGTGCCAGCGGATATCAGAGTGGTGGCTACACCTTC.

The chain carries TRBV19 and TRBJ1-5, with D unresolved. Germline V gene lookup returns CDR1 LNHDA and CDR2 SQIVND (reference sequence). This CDR3 has 16 amino acids. Trimming left V 6 bases short and J 4 bases short, with 19 bases between. CDR3: CASRLGLESTNQPQHF. CDR3 DNA: TGTGCCAGTAGGCTTGGATTGGAGAGTACAAATCAGCCCCAGCATTTT. Together with reference TRBV19 and TRBJ1-5, the CDR3 gives the full variable domain: DGGITQSPKYLFRKEGQNVTLSCEQNLNHDAMYWYRQDPGQGLRLIYYSQIVNDFQKGDIAEGYSVSREKKESFPLTVTSAQKNPTAFYLCASRLGLESTNQPQHFGDGTRLSIL.

The V gene is TRBV6-6, the J gene TRBJ1-4; no reliable D call. V lost 6 bases and J lost 13, with 15 bases in between. This CDR3 has 12 residues. CDR1 is MNHNY, CDR2 SVGAGI, per germline (reference sequence). The DNA of the CDR3 is TGTGCCAGCAGCACCCTTTGGGGAGGACTGTTTTTT. As protein: CASSTLWGGLFF.

V and J are TRBV4-1 and TRBJ2-1; 8 bases align to TRBD2. CDR3 length: 17 amino acids. With 0 bases clipped from V and 1 base from J, the junction kept 5 bases outside the gene matches. Germline CDR1 is MGHRA and CDR2 is YSYEKL. CDR3 amino acids: CASSQDHGRGSYNEQFF. Here the CDR3 DNA reads TGCGCCAGCAGCCAAGATCACGGGAGGGGGTCCTACAATGAGCAGTTCTTC.

This chain links TRBV27 with TRBJ2-7; D might be TRBD1 or TRBD2, each matching 5 bases. V was cut by 4 bases and J by 0 bases, with 10 bases left in between. This CDR3 region has 14 residues. Germline CDR1 MNHEY, CDR2 SMNVEV (reference sequence). CDR3 DNA sequence: TGTGCCAGCAGTTATAGGGACGGCTCCTACGAGCAGTACTTC. This encodes CASSYRDGSYEQYF.

V gene TRBV27 combines with J gene TRBJ1-2, with 10 positions matching TRBD1. Losses at the gene ends were 5 bases for V and 1 base for J; bases not matched to a gene: 13. The CDR3 covers 18 residues. Germline V CDR1 and CDR2: MNHEY, SMNVEV (reference sequence). The CDR3: CASSGGGQGKPFNYGYTF. The CDR3, as DNA: TGTGCCAGCAGTGGGGGGGGACAGGGGAAACCTTTTAACTATGGCTACACCTTC.

The chain couples TRBV5-1 to TRBJ2-1; 9 positions agree with TRBD1. Trimming cost V 3 bases and J 7 bases; bases outside gene matches: 2. The germline CDR1 and CDR2 sequences are SGHRS and YFSETQ. This CDR3 is 13 amino acids long. The chain's CDR3 is CASSYGQGNEQFF. CDR3 DNA: TGCGCCAGCAGCTACGGACAGGGGAATGAGCAGTTCTTC.

This chain uses TRBV28 with TRBJ2-7; D is possibly TRBD2 (5 bases). Germline CDR1 and CDR2: MDHEN and SYDVKM. Trimming took 6 bases from V and 3 from J, leaving 15 bases between them. The CDR3 has 14 residues. The CDR3 loop is CASRRSGNRYEQYF. The CDR3, as DNA: TGTGCCAGCAGGCGGAGCGGTAATCGCTACGAGCAGTACTTC.

The rearrangement links TRBV7-3 to TRBJ2-7, with 8 bases fitting TRBD2. After removal of 5 bases from V and 3 bases from J, the junction contained 15 bases not matched to a gene. Germline V CDR1 and CDR2: SGHTA, FQGTGA. CDR3 size: 17 residues. The CDR3 DNA is TGTGCCAGCAGCATTCCGTCTAGCGGGCCTGCGATCTACGAGCAGTACTTC. It codes for CASSIPSSGPAIYEQYF.

The V and J genes are TRBV14 and TRBJ2-7, with 8 positions matching TRBD2. The CDR3 spans 14 residues. V trimming: 4 bases; J trimming: 5 bases; junction bases outside the gene matches: 7. Germline V gene lookup returns CDR1 SGHDN and CDR2 FVKESK. CDR3 DNA: TGTGCCAGCAGCCTTAGCGGGACGGCCCACGAGCAGTACTTC. Residues: CASSLSGTAHEQYF.

The chain carries TRBV10-2 and TRBJ2-7; D gene uncertain. The V end was cut by 3 bases, the J end by 4 bases, with 10 bases between. The CDR3 covers 13 residues. The germline CDR1 and CDR2 sequences are WSHSY and SAAADI. In DNA form, the CDR3 reads TGCGCCAGCAGTGACCAGGACCTGTACGAGCAGTACTTC. It yields the protein CASSDQDLYEQYF.

CDR3 sequence reads: CASSPGQGSYNEQFF. The DNA for the CDR3 is TGTGCCAGCAGCCCGGGACAGGGCTCCTACAATGAGCAGTTCTTC. V is TRBV7-2 and J is TRBJ2-1, with 9 bases lining up with TRBD1. This CDR3 has 15 residues. Trimming at V came to 5 bases and at J to 0 bases, leaving 2 bases not matched to a gene. Per the germline V gene, CDR1 is SGHTA and CDR2 is FQGNSA.

The rearrangement uses TRBV2 and TRBJ2-3; D tentatively fits TRBD1 or TRBD2 (6 bases each). There are 15 residues in the CDR3. V lost 6 bases, J lost 4 bases, and 17 bases lay in between. Per germline, CDR1 SNHLY and CDR2 FYNNEI. CDR3 nucleotides: TGTGCCAGCAGAGGGGGAGGAGGGTTCCCAGATACGCAGTATTTT. It specifies CASRGGGGFPDTQYF.

The chain carries TRBV9 and TRBJ2-3, with TRBD2 matching over 7 bases. This CDR3 contains 15 residues. Trimming at V came to 3 bases and at J to 0 bases, leaving 4 bases not matched to a gene. CDR1 and CDR2 from the germline V gene are SGDLS and YYNGEE. The CDR3 DNA reads as TGTGCCAGCAGCGACCTAGCGGTAAGCACAGATACGCAGTATTTT. This sequence encodes CASSDLAVSTDTQYF.

The CDR3 DNA is TGTGCCACCAGCACAAACAGGGTTTCTGAAGCTGGGGCCAACGTCCTGACTTTC. Translation: CATSTNRVSEAGANVLTF. V usage is TRBV15 and J usage is TRBJ2-6; the D gene is possibly TRBD1 (6 bases). CDR1 and CDR2 from the germline V gene are LNHNV and YYDKDF (reference sequence). The CDR3 is 18 residues long. V dropped 4 bases and J dropped 2 bases, with 18 bases sitting between them.

This rearrangement joins TRBV6-4 to TRBJ2-6; weak D call: TRBD2 (5 bases). The ends were cut back, 3 bases at V and 1 base at J, with 7 bases in the middle. Germline loops: CDR1 MRHNA, CDR2 SNTAGT. The CDR3 is 15 amino acids. CDR3 coding DNA: TGTGCCAGCAGTGAAGGGAGTTCTGGGGCCAACGTCCTGACTTTC. Protein product: CASSEGSSGANVLTF.

The gene calls are TRBV11-3 and TRBJ2-3; 9 bases agree with TRBD1. This CDR3 has 16 amino acids. Per germline, CDR1 SGHNT and CDR2 YENEEA. With V trimmed by 5 bases and J by 2 bases, 8 bases remained unmatched. CDR3 nucleotide sequence: TGTGCCAGCAGCAATAAGAGGACAGGGGACACAGATACGCAGTATTTT. This sequence encodes CASSNKRTGDTDTQYF.

The CDR3 sequence is CASNEQNTGELFF. In DNA, the CDR3 is TGTGCCAGCAATGAGCAGAACACCGGGGAGCTGTTTTTT. The chain joins TRBV2 to TRBJ2-2, with D uncertain. CDR3 length equals 13 residues. Looked up from germline, CDR1 is SNHLY and CDR2 is FYNNEI. V lost 7 bases and J lost 1, with 7 bases in between.

The chain has TRBV5-4 and TRBJ2-7; D gene uncertain. This CDR3 has 15 residues. Deletions cut 5 bases from V and 0 bases from J, with 15 bases between. From germline, CDR1 is SGHNT and CDR2 YYREEE (reference sequence). The CDR3 nucleotides read TGTGCCAGCAGGGTGGGAATAACCAACTCCTACGAGCAGTACTTC. Translated: CASRVGITNSYEQYF. The full variable domain, with the rest looked up from reference TRBV5-4 and TRBJ2-7, is ETGVTQSPTHLIKTRGQQVTLRCSSQSGHNTVSWYQQALGQGPQFIFQYYREEENGRGNFPPRFSGLQFPNYSSELNVNALELDDSALYLCASRVGITNSYEQYFGPGTRLTVT.

The rearrangement uses TRBV14 and TRBJ2-5; 8 bases line up with TRBD2. Germline V gene lookup returns CDR1 SGHDN and CDR2 FVKESK. V shed 1 base and J 4 bases; nucleotides not matched to a gene: 11. This CDR3 is 17 amino acids long. The CDR3 sequence is CASSQGSGAPVGETQYF. CDR3 in DNA: TGTGCCAGCAGCCAAGGTAGCGGGGCGCCGGTTGGAGAGACCCAGTACTTC.

This chain uses TRBV2 with TRBJ2-6; D gene uncertain. Trimming stripped 2 bases from V and 2 bases from J, with 7 bases between. The CDR3 has 15 residues. Germline V gene data show CDR1 as SNHLY and CDR2 as FYNNEI. In DNA, the CDR3 is TGTGCCAGCAGTGAACGGGTCCCTGGGGCCAACGTCCTGACTTTC. It specifies CASSERVPGANVLTF.